Each of the 30 T cell receptor beta chains below was sequenced from the same sample in a study of T cells in tuberculosis. Produced via immunoSEQ multiplex PCR; TCRdb's table is partial and in-frame only. Here the sample spans about 33,000 clones, roughly 96% being singletons. The sample comprised PBMCs. The receptors stem from a donor aged 10-35 years with latent tuberculosis or without tuberculosis infection.

The chain links TRBV19 to TRBJ2-1; TRBD1 might be the D (5 bases). CDR1 is LNHDA, CDR2 SQIVND, per germline (reference sequence). Trimming left V 2 bases short and J 11 bases short, with 10 bases between. The CDR3 has 12 amino acids. The CDR3 bases are TGTGCCAGTAGTATATTAGGGGATAAGCAGTTCTTC. This sequence encodes CASSILGDKQFF. Full variable domain (rest looked up from reference TRBV19 and TRBJ2-1): DGGITQSPKYLFRKEGQNVTLSCEQNLNHDAMYWYRQDPGQGLRLIYYSQIVNDFQKGDIAEGYSVSREKKESFPLTVTSAQKNPTAFYLCASSILGDKQFFGPGTRLTVL.

The chain carries TRBV28 and TRBJ2-7; D possibly corresponds to TRBD2 (6 bases). The germline gives CDR1 MDHEN, CDR2 SYDVKM. The CDR3 has 16 amino acids. V lost 5 bases, J lost 2 bases, and 19 bases lay in between. The CDR3 region is CASSPLELAFTYEQYF. Written as DNA, the CDR3 is TGTGCCAGCAGTCCCTTAGAGCTAGCGTTCACCTACGAGCAGTACTTC.

The V call is TRBV7-9, the J call TRBJ2-1; 9 bases match TRBD2. The CDR3 spans 13 residues. Per the germline V gene, CDR1 is SEHNR and CDR2 is FQNEAQ (reference sequence). V gave up 4 bases and J gave up 9 bases; unmatched junction bases: 4. CDR3 in amino acids: CASSSGLAAEQFF. The DNA of the CDR3 is TGTGCCAGCAGCTCGGGACTAGCCGCTGAGCAGTTCTTC.

This clone was recorded only once. The genes are TRBV7-9 and TRBJ2-7; 9 bases line up with TRBD2. Germline CDR1 is SEHNR and CDR2 is FQNEAQ (reference sequence). V lost 4 bases and J lost 6; bases outside the gene matches: 10. The CDR3 covers 15 residues. CDR3 DNA sequence: TGTGCCAGCAGCTCTATAGCGGGGGTGGCTTTCGAGCAGTACTTC. It encodes CASSSIAGVAFEQYF.

The DNA of the CDR3 is TGTGCCAGCAGCTCCTTCACTGACTCTGGGGCCAACGTCCTGACTTTC. Its protein is CASSSFTDSGANVLTF. V gene TRBV5-8 combines with J gene TRBJ2-6; D gene unclear. Trimming took 3 bases from V and 0 from J, leaving 10 bases between them. The CDR3 spans 16 residues. Germline V gene lookup returns CDR1 SGHTS and CDR2 YDEGEE.

The gene calls are TRBV13 and TRBJ1-3; D uncertain. V was trimmed by 0 bases and J by 2 bases, leaving 8 bases between them. The CDR3 extends over 15 amino acids. The germline V gene encodes CDR1 PRHDT and CDR2 FYEKMQ (reference sequence). The CDR3 loop reads CASSLGRETGNTIYF. For the CDR3, the DNA is TGTGCCAGCAGCTTAGGCCGGGAAACTGGAAACACCATATATTTT.

The chain uses TRBV19 and TRBJ1-2, with a weak D call TRBD1 (5 bases). The CDR3 runs to 14 residues. V was trimmed by 6 bases and J by 2 bases, leaving 13 bases between them. Germline V lookup: CDR1 LNHDA, CDR2 SQIVND (reference sequence). This CDR3 reads CASRLTVENYGYTF. CDR3 sequence (DNA): TGTGCCAGTAGGTTGACAGTTGAAAACTATGGCTACACCTTC.

The CDR3 spells CASSDSKRPSSYEQYF. The CDR3 DNA reads TGTGCCAGCAGTGACTCGAAGCGACCTTCCTCCTACGAGCAGTACTTC. This chain connects TRBV6-4 to TRBJ2-7; D is uncertain. This CDR3 is 16 amino acids long. Germline V gene data show CDR1 as MRHNA and CDR2 as SNTAGT. Trimming took off 0 bases at V and 0 bases at J, with 12 bases between the two ends.

This chain connects TRBV4-1 to TRBJ1-1, with 7 bases that match TRBD1. From germline, CDR1 is MGHRA and CDR2 YSYEKL. This CDR3 has 15 residues. With 4 bases clipped from V and 2 bases from J, the junction kept 7 bases outside the gene matches. The CDR3 bases are TGCGCCAGCAGCCGCGTCCGGGACAGTAACACTGAAGCTTTCTTT. Encoded protein: CASSRVRDSNTEAFF.

The V gene is TRBV19, the J gene TRBJ2-7; TRBD1 matches at 9 bases. The CDR3 totals 12 residues. Germline CDR1 LNHDA, CDR2 SQIVND (reference sequence). Trimming cost V 6 bases and J 3 bases; bases outside gene matches: 0. The CDR3 loop is CASRGQGYEQYF. CDR3 DNA: TGTGCCAGTAGGGGACAGGGCTACGAGCAGTACTTC.

The chain recombines TRBV28 with TRBJ1-2, with TRBD1 matching 9 bases. Germline-derived CDR1 and CDR2 are MDHEN and SYDVKM. The CDR3 runs 14 residues. J lost 5 bases, V lost 4 bases, and 5 bases had no gene match. The CDR3 DNA sequence: TGTGCCAGCAGTTCCGGACAGGGGACGTATGGCTACACCTTC. It encodes CASSSGQGTYGYTF.

V and J are TRBV15 and TRBJ2-7; 12 positions match TRBD1. The germline CDR1 and CDR2 sequences are LNHNV and YYDKDF (reference sequence). The CDR3 is 14 amino acids. Trimming took 8 bases from V and 9 from J; bases not matched to a gene: 11. CDR3 DNA: TGTGCCACCGCCCGGGACAGGGGGCTTTCAGGGCAGTACTTC. Protein product: CATARDRGLSGQYF.

A single count supports this clone. The V and J genes are TRBV5-4 and TRBJ2-2; 11 bases line up with TRBD2. Germline values: CDR1 SGHNT, CDR2 YYREEE (reference sequence). CDR3 length: 15 residues. Trimming took 3 bases from V and 6 from J; bases not matched to a gene: 4. This CDR3 is CASSSLLAGAGELFF. CDR3 in DNA: TGTGCCAGCAGCTCCTTACTAGCGGGAGCCGGGGAGCTGTTTTTT.

The genes are TRBV2 and TRBJ1-2, with 9 bases aligning to TRBD1. The CDR3 has 14 residues. J gave up 6 bases and V 5 bases, and 7 bases lay outside the gene matches. The germline V gene encodes CDR1 SNHLY and CDR2 FYNNEI. This chain's CDR3 is CASSIGGTGNGYTF. CDR3 nucleotides: TGTGCCAGCAGTATTGGAGGGACAGGGAATGGCTACACCTTC.

This rearrangement joins TRBV4-1 to TRBJ1-2; D unresolved. This CDR3 contains 14 residues. The germline V and J ends were trimmed by 3 bases and 7 bases, with 15 bases remaining between them. Germline V gene data show CDR1 as MGHRA and CDR2 as YSYEKL. The CDR3 DNA reads as TGCGCCAGCAGCCAGAGATCGGGTGTCAGTGGCTACACCTTC. Translated: CASSQRSGVSGYTF.

The V and J genes are TRBV11-2 and TRBJ1-2, with D perhaps TRBD1 (5 bases). Germline V gene sequence: CDR1 SGHAT, CDR2 FQNNGV. The CDR3 spans 14 residues. Trimming pared 1 base from V and 8 bases from J, leaving 14 bases between. The CDR3 protein is CASSLVLQGRGYTF. The CDR3 DNA is TGTGCCAGCAGCTTAGTACTTCAGGGAAGGGGCTACACCTTC.

This chain joins TRBV18 and TRBJ1-5; possibly TRBD1 for D (5 bases). Germline V CDR1 and CDR2: KGHSH, LQKENI. The CDR3 loop spans 17 amino acids. Trimming cost V 3 bases and J 2 bases, with 17 bases left between them. The DNA for the CDR3 is TGTGCCAGCTCACCCCCAAACTCCGGGGGAGGCAATCAGCCCCAGCATTTT. Translated: CASSPPNSGGGNQPQHF.

J is TRBJ2-3 and V is TRBV13; 7 bases fit TRBD2. The CDR3 contains 15 residues. V lost 5 bases to trimming and J lost 1 base; unmatched junction nucleotides: 6. Germline CDR1 is PRHDT and CDR2 is FYEKMQ (reference sequence). CDR3 DNA sequence: TGTGCCAGCAGCGTGAGCGGGGAAGGCACAGATACGCAGTATTTT. Protein: CASSVSGEGTDTQYF.

This clone occurred once. V usage is TRBV5-6 and J usage is TRBJ1-1, with TRBD1 as a possible D gene (5 bases). Germline V CDR1 and CDR2: SGHDT, YYEEEE. The V end lost 4 bases, the J end lost 7 bases, and 8 bases lay between the germline ends. The CDR3 covers 11 residues. The CDR3, as DNA: TGTGCCAGCAGCCGGGGGGGTGAAGCTTTCTTT. This gives the protein CASSRGGEAFF.

The CDR3 here is CASSLLREGDTQYF. The DNA for the CDR3 is TGTGCCAGCAGTTTACTCAGGGAAGGAGATACGCAGTATTTT. V is TRBV27 and J is TRBJ2-3; possibly TRBD1 for D (5 bases). V was cut by 2 bases and J by 5 bases, with 11 bases left in between. Per the germline V gene, CDR1 is MNHEY and CDR2 is SMNVEV (reference sequence). The CDR3 extends over 14 amino acids.

In this sample, this clone turned up once. The rearrangement links TRBV27 to TRBJ1-1, with a weak D call TRBD1 (5 bases). The V gene lost 6 bases and the J gene lost 5 bases, with 7 bases spanning the gap. In germline, CDR1 is MNHEY, CDR2 SMNVEV (reference sequence). CDR3 length equals 11 residues. The CDR3 nucleotides are TGTGCCAGCAGGGGGGGGACTGAAGCTTTCTTT. It encodes CASRGGTEAFF.

V is TRBV6-5 and J is TRBJ2-2; a weak D match, TRBD2 (7 bases). With 6 bases removed from V and 5 bases from J, the gap between germline ends came to 16 bases. The germline gives CDR1 MNHEY, CDR2 SVGAGI. CDR3 size: 15 residues. This CDR3 is CASRPEGGVTGELFF. The DNA of the CDR3 is TGTGCCAGCAGGCCCGAGGGGGGGGTGACCGGGGAGCTGTTTTTT.

The chain links TRBV30 to TRBJ2-7; tentatively, D is TRBD1 (6 bases). In germline, CDR1 is GTSNPN, CDR2 SVGIG (reference sequence). Trimming took 7 bases from V and 3 from J, leaving 10 bases between them. The CDR3 consists of 11 residues. CDR3 region: CASKQGYEQYF. The CDR3 DNA reads as TGTGCCTCAAAACAGGGCTACGAGCAGTACTTC.

J is TRBJ2-7 and V is TRBV5-1; D might be TRBD2 (5 bases). The CDR3 runs 13 residues. Germline values: CDR1 SGHRS, CDR2 YFSETQ. V gave up 2 bases and J gave up 6 bases, with 12 bases separating them. CDR3 DNA: TGCGCCAGCAGCTTTGCACAGAGCGGCGAGCAGTACTTC. Protein product: CASSFAQSGEQYF.

The rearrangement uses TRBV7-8 and TRBJ2-1; no definite D call. Germline lookup yields CDR1 SGHVS and CDR2 FQNEAQ. The CDR3 runs to 14 residues. V was trimmed by 1 base and J by 2 bases, leaving 6 bases between them. The CDR3 DNA is TGTGCCAGCAGCTTAGTGAGCCCCTACAATGAGCAGTTCTTC. Amino acids: CASSLVSPYNEQFF.

This clone was counted a single time. This rearrangement joins TRBV19 to TRBJ2-7; a weak D match, TRBD1 (5 bases). Per the germline V gene, CDR1 is LNHDA and CDR2 is SQIVND (reference sequence). With 1 base removed from V and 4 bases from J, the gap between germline ends came to 8 bases. The CDR3 totals 13 residues. The CDR3 spells CASSIGHRYEQYF. CDR3 DNA sequence: TGTGCCAGTAGTATAGGTCACAGGTACGAGCAGTACTTC.

The chain links TRBV5-4 to TRBJ2-1; possibly TRBD2 for D (5 bases). This CDR3 has 14 amino acids. Trimming shortened V by 0 bases and J by 8 bases, and 12 bases separated the two germline ends. CDR1 and CDR2 (germline): SGHNT, YYREEE (reference sequence). The CDR3 DNA is TGTGCCAGCAGCTTGGAAGGAAACGGGGATGAGCAGTTCTTC. Its translation is CASSLEGNGDEQFF.

The genes are TRBV13 and TRBJ1-1; D not certain. The CDR3 runs 14 residues. Germline CDR1 PRHDT, CDR2 FYEKMQ (reference sequence). V lost 1 base and J lost 3, with 9 bases in between. The CDR3 DNA follows: TGTGCCAGCAGCTTAGTCCCGAGTGACACTGAAGCTTTCTTT. This codes for CASSLVPSDTEAFF.

This chain uses TRBV9 with TRBJ2-3; possibly TRBD1 for D (6 bases). V shed 2 bases and J shed 1 base, with 14 bases lying between them. Looked up from germline, CDR1 is SGDLS and CDR2 is YYNGEE. This CDR3 has 16 residues. The CDR3, as DNA: TGTGCCAGCAGCGTTACAGGGAATGGAGGCACAGATACGCAGTATTTT. Translated, it gives CASSVTGNGGTDTQYF.

The rearrangement links TRBV6-1 to TRBJ2-6; 9 positions agree with TRBD1. Per the germline V gene, CDR1 is MNHNS and CDR2 is SASEGT. The CDR3 length is 17 residues. With 4 bases clipped from V and 1 base from J, the junction kept 5 bases outside the gene matches. The DNA for the CDR3 is TGTGCCAGCAGTGTAACCGGGACAGGGTCTGGGGCCAACGTCCTGACTTTC. Translating gives CASSVTGTGSGANVLTF.